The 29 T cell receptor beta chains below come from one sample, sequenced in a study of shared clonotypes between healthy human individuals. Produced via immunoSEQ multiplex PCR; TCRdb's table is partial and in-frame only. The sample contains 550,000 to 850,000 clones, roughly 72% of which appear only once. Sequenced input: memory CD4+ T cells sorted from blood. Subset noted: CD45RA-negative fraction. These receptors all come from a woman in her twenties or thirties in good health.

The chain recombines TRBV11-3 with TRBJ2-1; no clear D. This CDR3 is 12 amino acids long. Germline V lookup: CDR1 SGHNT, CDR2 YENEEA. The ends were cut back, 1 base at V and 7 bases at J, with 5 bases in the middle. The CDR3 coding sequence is TGTGCCAGCAGCTTAGGATGGAATGAGCAGTTCTTC. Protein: CASSLGWNEQFF.

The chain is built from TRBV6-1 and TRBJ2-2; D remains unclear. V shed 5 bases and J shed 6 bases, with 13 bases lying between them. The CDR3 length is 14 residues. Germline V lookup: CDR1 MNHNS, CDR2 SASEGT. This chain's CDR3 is CASSSLDFSGELFF. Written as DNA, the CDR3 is TGTGCCAGCAGTTCCTTGGATTTTTCCGGGGAGCTGTTTTTT.

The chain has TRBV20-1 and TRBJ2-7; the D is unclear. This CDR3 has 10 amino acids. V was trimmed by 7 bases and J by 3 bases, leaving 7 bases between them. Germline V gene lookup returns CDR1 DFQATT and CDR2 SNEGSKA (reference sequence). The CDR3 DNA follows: TGCAGTGGAAGCCTCTACGAGCAGTACTTC. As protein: CSGSLYEQYF.

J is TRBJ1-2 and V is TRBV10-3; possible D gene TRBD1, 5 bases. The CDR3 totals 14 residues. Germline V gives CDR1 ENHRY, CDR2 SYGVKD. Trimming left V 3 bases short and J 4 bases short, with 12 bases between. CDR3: CAISDNDRVYGYTF. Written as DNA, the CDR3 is TGTGCCATCAGTGACAACGACAGAGTCTATGGCTACACCTTC.

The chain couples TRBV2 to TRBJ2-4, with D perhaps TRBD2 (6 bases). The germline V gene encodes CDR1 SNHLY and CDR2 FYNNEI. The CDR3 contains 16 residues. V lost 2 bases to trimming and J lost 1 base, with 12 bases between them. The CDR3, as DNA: TGTGCCAGCAGTGAAAGCTGGCTAGCGGCCAAAAACATTCAGTACTTC. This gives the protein CASSESWLAAKNIQYF.

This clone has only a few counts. The CDR3 DNA is TGCGCCAGCAGCGGACTAGCGGGAGAGGAGACCCAGTACTTC. Residues: CASSGLAGEETQYF. The gene calls are TRBV5-1 and TRBJ2-5; 13 nucleotides agree with TRBD2. In germline, CDR1 is SGHRS, CDR2 YFSETQ. Unmatched junction bases numbered 2, after V lost 4 bases and J lost 5 bases. CDR3 length: 14 amino acids.

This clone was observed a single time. The CDR3, as DNA: TGTGCCAGCAGCGCACCACAGGGGCGGTCTGAAAAACTGTTTTTT. Its translation: CASSAPQGRSEKLFF. V and J are TRBV2 and TRBJ1-4; 7 positions agree with TRBD1. Trimming removed 6 bases from V and 7 bases from J; junction bases left unmatched: 11. CDR1 and CDR2 from the germline V gene are SNHLY and FYNNEI. This CDR3 has 15 amino acids.

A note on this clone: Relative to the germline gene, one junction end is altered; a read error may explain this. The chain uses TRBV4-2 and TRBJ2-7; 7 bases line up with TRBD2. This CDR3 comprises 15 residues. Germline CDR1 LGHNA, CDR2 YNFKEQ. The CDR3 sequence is CASTQRRERAYEQYF. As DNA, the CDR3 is TGTGCCAGCACCCAACGGCGGGAGAGGGCCTACGAGCAGTACTTC.

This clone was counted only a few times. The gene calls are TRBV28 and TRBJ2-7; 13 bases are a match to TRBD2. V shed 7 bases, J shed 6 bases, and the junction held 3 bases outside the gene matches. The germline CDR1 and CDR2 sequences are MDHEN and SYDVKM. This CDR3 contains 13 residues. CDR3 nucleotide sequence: TGTGCCAGCACTTGGACTAGCGGGAGCGAGCAGTACTTC. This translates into CASTWTSGSEQYF. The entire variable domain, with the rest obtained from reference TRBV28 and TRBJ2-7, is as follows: DVKVTQSSRYLVKRTGEKVFLECVQDMDHENMFWYRQDPGLGLRLIYFSYDVKMKEKGDIPEGYSVSREKKERFSLILESASTNQTSMYLCASTWTSGSEQYFGPGTRLTVT.

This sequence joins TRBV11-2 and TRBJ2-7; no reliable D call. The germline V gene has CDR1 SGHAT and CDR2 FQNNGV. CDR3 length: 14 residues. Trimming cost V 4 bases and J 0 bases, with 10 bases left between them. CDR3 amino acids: CASSSSSGSYEQYF. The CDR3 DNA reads TGTGCCAGCAGCTCTTCCTCCGGCTCCTACGAGCAGTACTTC.

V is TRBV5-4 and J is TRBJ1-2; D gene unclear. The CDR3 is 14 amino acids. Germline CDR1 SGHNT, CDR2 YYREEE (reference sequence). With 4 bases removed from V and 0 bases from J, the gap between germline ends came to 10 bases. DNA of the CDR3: TGTGCCAGCAGCGAGACATTAGCTAACTATGGCTACACCTTC. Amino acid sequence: CASSETLANYGYTF.

For the CDR3, the DNA is TGTGCCAGTAGTGCTCAGAAGGCGAGCGGTCAGCCCCAGCATTTT. Amino acid sequence: CASSAQKASGQPQHF. The rearrangement joins TRBV19 to TRBJ1-5; D gene uncertain. V was cut by 5 bases and J by 6 bases, with 17 bases left in between. The CDR3 loop spans 15 amino acids. CDR1 LNHDA and CDR2 SQIVND come from the germline V gene (reference sequence). Complete variable domain (other parts from reference TRBV19 and TRBJ1-5): DGGITQSPKYLFRKEGQNVTLSCEQNLNHDAMYWYRQDPGQGLRLIYYSQIVNDFQKGDIAEGYSVSREKKESFPLTVTSAQKNPTAFYLCASSAQKASGQPQHFGDGTRLSIL.

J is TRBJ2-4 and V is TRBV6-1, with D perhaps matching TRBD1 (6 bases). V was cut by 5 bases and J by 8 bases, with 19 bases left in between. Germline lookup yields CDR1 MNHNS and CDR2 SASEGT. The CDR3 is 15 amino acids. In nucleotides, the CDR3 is TGTGCCAGCAGTCCCGAATATGGGGGCGCGGACATTCAGTACTTC. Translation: CASSPEYGGADIQYF.

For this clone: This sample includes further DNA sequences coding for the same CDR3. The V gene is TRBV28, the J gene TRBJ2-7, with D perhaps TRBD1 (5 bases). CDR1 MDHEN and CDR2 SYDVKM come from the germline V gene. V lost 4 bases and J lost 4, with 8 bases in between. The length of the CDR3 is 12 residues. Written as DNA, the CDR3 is TGTGCCAGCAGTTCCCCAGGGTACGAGCAGTACTTC. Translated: CASSSPGYEQYF.

The CDR3 DNA is TGCGCCAGCAGCTTCCTTACAGACTACGAGCAGTACTTC. It yields the protein CASSFLTDYEQYF. The rearrangement joins TRBV5-1 to TRBJ2-7; unclear D gene. CDR1 and CDR2 from the germline V gene are SGHRS and YFSETQ. The CDR3 extends over 13 amino acids. Trimming cost V 2 bases and J 3 bases, with 9 bases left between them.

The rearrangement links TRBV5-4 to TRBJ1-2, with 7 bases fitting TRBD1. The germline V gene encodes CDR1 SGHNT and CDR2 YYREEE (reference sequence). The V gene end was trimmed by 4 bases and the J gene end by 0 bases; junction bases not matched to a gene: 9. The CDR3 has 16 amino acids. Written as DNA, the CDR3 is TGTGCCAGCAGCCCCCCCGGGACAGCAGCTAACTATGGCTACACCTTC. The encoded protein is CASSPPGTAANYGYTF. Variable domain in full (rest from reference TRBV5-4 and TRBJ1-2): ETGVTQSPTHLIKTRGQQVTLRCSSQSGHNTVSWYQQALGQGPQFIFQYYREEENGRGNFPPRFSGLQFPNYSSELNVNALELDDSALYLCASSPPGTAANYGYTFGSGTRLTVV.

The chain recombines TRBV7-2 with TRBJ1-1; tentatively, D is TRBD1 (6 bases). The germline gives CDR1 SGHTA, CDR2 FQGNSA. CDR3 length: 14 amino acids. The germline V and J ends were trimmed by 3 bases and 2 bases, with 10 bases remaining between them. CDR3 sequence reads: CASSFYRVNTEAFF. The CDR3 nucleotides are TGTGCCAGCAGCTTCTACAGGGTTAACACTGAAGCTTTCTTT.

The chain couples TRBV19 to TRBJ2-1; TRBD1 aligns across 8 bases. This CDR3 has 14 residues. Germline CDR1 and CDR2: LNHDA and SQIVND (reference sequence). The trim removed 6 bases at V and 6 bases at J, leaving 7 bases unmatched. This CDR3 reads CASSPPQGGNEQFF. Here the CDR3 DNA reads TGTGCCAGTAGCCCCCCACAGGGGGGCAATGAGCAGTTCTTC.

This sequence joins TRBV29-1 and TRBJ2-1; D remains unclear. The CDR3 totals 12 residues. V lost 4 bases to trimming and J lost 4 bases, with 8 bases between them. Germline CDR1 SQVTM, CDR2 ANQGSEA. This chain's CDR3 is CSVVRQYNEQFF. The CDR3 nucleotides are TGCAGCGTTGTAAGACAATACAATGAGCAGTTCTTC.

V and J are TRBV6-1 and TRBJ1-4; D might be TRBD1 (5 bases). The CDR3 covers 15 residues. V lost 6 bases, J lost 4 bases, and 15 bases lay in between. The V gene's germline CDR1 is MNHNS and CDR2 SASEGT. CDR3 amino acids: CASRNGGASNEKLFF. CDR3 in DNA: TGTGCCAGCAGAAACGGGGGTGCCAGTAATGAAAAACTGTTTTTT.

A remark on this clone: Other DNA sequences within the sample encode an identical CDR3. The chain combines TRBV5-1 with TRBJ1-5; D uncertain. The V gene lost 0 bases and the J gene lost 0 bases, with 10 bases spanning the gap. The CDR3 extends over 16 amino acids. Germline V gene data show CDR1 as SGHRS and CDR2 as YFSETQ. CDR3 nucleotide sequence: TGCGCCAGCAGCTTGGACGGATCTTATAGCAATCAGCCCCAGCATTTT. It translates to CASSLDGSYSNQPQHF.

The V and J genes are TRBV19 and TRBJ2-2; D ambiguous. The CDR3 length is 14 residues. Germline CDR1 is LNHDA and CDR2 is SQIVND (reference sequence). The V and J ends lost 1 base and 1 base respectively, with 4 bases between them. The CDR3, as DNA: TGTGCCAGTAGTATAGCGCTGAACACCGGGGAGCTGTTTTTT. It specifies CASSIALNTGELFF. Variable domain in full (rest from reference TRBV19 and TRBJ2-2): DGGITQSPKYLFRKEGQNVTLSCEQNLNHDAMYWYRQDPGQGLRLIYYSQIVNDFQKGDIAEGYSVSREKKESFPLTVTSAQKNPTAFYLCASSIALNTGELFFGEGSRLTVL.

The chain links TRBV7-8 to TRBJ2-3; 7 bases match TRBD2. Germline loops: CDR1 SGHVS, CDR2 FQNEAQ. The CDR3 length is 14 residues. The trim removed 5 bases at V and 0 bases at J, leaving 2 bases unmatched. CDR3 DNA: TGTGCCAGCAGCATTAGCGGGAGCACAGATACGCAGTATTTT. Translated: CASSISGSTDTQYF.

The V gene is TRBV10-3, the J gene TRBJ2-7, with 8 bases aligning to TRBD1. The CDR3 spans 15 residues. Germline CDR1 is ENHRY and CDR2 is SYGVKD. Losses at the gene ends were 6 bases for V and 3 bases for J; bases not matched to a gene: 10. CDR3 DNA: TGTGCCATCAGAAAGGGACAGGAACCGATCTACGAGCAGTACTTC. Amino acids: CAIRKGQEPIYEQYF.

Written as DNA, the CDR3 is TGCGCCAGCAGCTTGGGAGGTCCCTACTATGGCTACACCTTC. Translation: CASSLGGPYYGYTF. The chain carries TRBV5-1 and TRBJ1-2; D unresolved. The CDR3 consists of 14 residues. Trimming removed 0 bases at V and 3 bases at J, with 9 bases between. Germline V gene lookup returns CDR1 SGHRS and CDR2 YFSETQ.

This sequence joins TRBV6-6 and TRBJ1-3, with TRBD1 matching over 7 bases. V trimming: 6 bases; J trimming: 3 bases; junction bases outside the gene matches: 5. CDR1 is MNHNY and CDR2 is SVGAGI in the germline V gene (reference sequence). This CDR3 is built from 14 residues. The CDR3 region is CASSFDRDGNTIYF. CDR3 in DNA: TGTGCCAGCAGCTTTGACAGGGATGGAAACACCATATATTTT.

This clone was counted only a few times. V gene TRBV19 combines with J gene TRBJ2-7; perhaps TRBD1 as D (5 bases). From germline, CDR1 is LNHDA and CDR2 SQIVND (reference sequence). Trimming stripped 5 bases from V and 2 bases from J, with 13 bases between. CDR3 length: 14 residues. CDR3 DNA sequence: TGTGCCAGTAGTGCCGACAGAAACACCTACGAGCAGTACTTC. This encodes CASSADRNTYEQYF. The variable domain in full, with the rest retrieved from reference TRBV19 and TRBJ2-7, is DGGITQSPKYLFRKEGQNVTLSCEQNLNHDAMYWYRQDPGQGLRLIYYSQIVNDFQKGDIAEGYSVSREKKESFPLTVTSAQKNPTAFYLCASSADRNTYEQYFGPGTRLTVT.

The CDR3 coding sequence is TGTGCCAGCAGCCGACTCCTCGGCATTGCCGACGAGACCCAGTACTTC. The encoded protein is CASSRLLGIADETQYF. This chain uses TRBV11-2 with TRBJ2-5; D is unresolved. Germline CDR1 and CDR2: SGHAT and FQNNGV. The CDR3 is 16 residues long. Trimming took off 5 bases at V and 5 bases at J, with 21 bases between the two ends.

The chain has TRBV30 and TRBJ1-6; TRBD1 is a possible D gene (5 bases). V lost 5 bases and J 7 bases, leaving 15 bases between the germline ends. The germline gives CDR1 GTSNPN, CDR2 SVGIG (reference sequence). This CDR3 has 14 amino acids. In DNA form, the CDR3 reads TGTGCCTGGGTGGCAGGGCACGAAAATTCACCCCTCCACTTT. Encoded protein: CAWVAGHENSPLHF. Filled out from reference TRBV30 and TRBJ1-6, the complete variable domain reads SQTIHQWPATLVQPVGSPLSLECTVEGTSNPNLYWYRQAAGRGLQLLFYSVGIGQISSEVPQNLSASRPQDRQFILSSKKLLLSDSGFYLCAWVAGHENSPLHFGNGTRLTVT.